This T cell receptor (beta chain) originates from a study of metastatic and nonmetastatic thyroid tumors. On the study more broadly: Repertoires of blood and of tissue (tumor or nodule) from malignant and benign thyroid patients were compared.

To note about this clone: The antigen remains undetermined.

All patients were untreated before thyroid surgery. Per the original data handling: The study's classifier, a distant-metastasis tool for papillary thyroid cancer, was built using CDR3 differences across clinicopathological groups. TCRdb recomputed clones from the PCR reads via MiXCR. What appears here as the V and J calls and clone size reflects TCRdb's work, not the paper's. The repertoire holds around 15,000 clones, with 23% as singletons. Whole-study results and caveats: As reported, TCR beta diversity in blood and tumor was significantly higher in malignant thyroid tumors than in benign nodules.

The sample comprised adjacent normal tissue. The source is a female donor with papillary thyroid cancer or a benign thyroid nodule (not recorded which). Some clones in this sample may be carry-over from other donors' samples.

CDR3 sequence: CSARDSGTVYNEQFF. The CDR3 coding sequence is TGCAGTGCTAGAGATAGCGGGACAGTATACAATGAGCAGTTCTTC. This sequence joins TRBV20-1 and TRBJ2-1; D is possibly TRBD2 (8 bases). CDR1 DFQATT and CDR2 SNEGSKA come from the germline V gene (reference sequence). V lost 0 bases and J 4 bases, leaving 13 bases between the germline ends. The CDR3 has 15 amino acids.